These 23 T cell receptor beta chains were all obtained from the same sample, sequenced in a study of spatial heterogeneity in lung cancer. The time point: sample taken at primary tumor resection. TCRdb re-called the 5' RACE reads with MiXCR, one entry per CDR3 protein. The table has 15,000 or so distinct CDR3 sequences, 4.7% seen once. The antigens these receptors bind are not known. Study outcomes and limitations: How many expanded intratumoral alpha and beta TCRs were present tracked the tumor mutation count, which was a count of nonsynonymous mutations.

This specimen was lung tumor tissue, taken at surgery. Receptors originate from a female donor with early-stage non-small cell lung cancer.

By sample share, this clonotype is medium-sized. As an off-target read in a library built for alpha chains, this beta chain has a frequency of little significance. J is TRBJ2-7 and V is TRBV30; TRBD1 agrees at 9 bases. V trimming: 3 bases; J trimming: 2 bases; junction bases outside the gene matches: 5. CDR3 length equals 14 residues. The germline V gene encodes CDR1 GTSNPN and CDR2 SVGIG (reference sequence). DNA for the CDR3: TGTGCCTGGAGGGGGACAGGGAATGCCTACGAGCAGTACTTC. The encoded protein is CAWRGTGNAYEQYF.

This clonotype has a count of ten or more. As an off-target read in a library built for alpha chains, this beta chain has a frequency of little significance. The chain couples TRBV19 to TRBJ1-5, with TRBD1 matching over 7 bases. Per germline, CDR1 LNHDA and CDR2 SQIVND (reference sequence). The CDR3 runs to 16 residues. V gave up 5 bases and J gave up 0 bases; unmatched junction bases: 7. This CDR3 is CASSWDSQLSNQPQHF. In DNA, the CDR3 is TGTGCCAGTAGTTGGGACAGCCAACTTAGCAATCAGCCCCAGCATTTT.

This clonotype was recorded many times. Because this beta chain is a stray read in a library intended to capture alpha chains, its abundance should not be given much weight. J is TRBJ1-5 and V is TRBV6-1, with D hard to call. Germline V gene lookup returns CDR1 MNHNS and CDR2 SASEGT. The CDR3 contains 12 residues. Trimming removed 7 bases from V and 5 bases from J, with 9 bases in between. The CDR3 DNA is TGTGCCAGCACCGGTGGGCATCAGCCCCAGCATTTT. As protein: CASTGGHQPQHF.

This clonotype qualifies as medium-sized. Since it is a stray read in a library aimed at alpha chains, this beta chain has a size that is not meaningful. V usage is TRBV12-3 or TRBV12-4 and J usage is TRBJ2-3; no clear D gene. The V gene lost 2 bases and the J gene lost 3 bases, with 0 bases spanning the gap. CDR3 length: 11 amino acids. This chain's CDR3 is CASSLTDTQYF. The CDR3 nucleotides are TGTGCCAGCAGTTTAACAGATACGCAGTATTTT.

By share of the sample, this clonotype is medium-sized. This beta chain is an unintended read in a library built for alpha chains; its size means little. This chain links TRBV6-5 with TRBJ1-2; D call uncertain. The CDR3 totals 15 residues. Trimming pared 4 bases from V and 0 bases from J, leaving 12 bases between. Germline CDR1 is MNHEY and CDR2 is SVGAGI. The CDR3 sequence: CASSFWGRANYGYTF. CDR3 in DNA: TGTGCCAGCAGTTTTTGGGGTCGAGCTAACTATGGCTACACCTTC.

Ten or more counts support this clonotype. The library was built for alpha chains, so this beta chain is an off-target read and its size means little. The chain couples TRBV28 to TRBJ1-5; no clear D gene. The germline V gene has CDR1 MDHEN and CDR2 SYDVKM. V was cut by 4 bases and J by 3 bases, with 13 bases left in between. The CDR3 is 15 amino acids. DNA for the CDR3: TGTGCCAGCAGTTCGCCTGGTGGAACCAATCAGCCCCAGCATTTT. Amino acid sequence: CASSSPGGTNQPQHF.

This clonotype was recorded many times. This beta chain came through as a stray read in a library set up for alpha chains, and its size says little. The CDR3 reads CASSSTYEQYF. For the CDR3, the DNA is TGTGCCAGCAGCTCCACCTACGAGCAGTACTTC. This chain links TRBV7-2 with TRBJ2-7; D not resolved. The CDR3 covers 11 residues. The V end lost 4 bases, the J end lost 2 bases, and 3 bases lay between the germline ends. CDR1 and CDR2 (germline): SGHTA, FQGNSA. The full variable domain, rest sourced from reference TRBV7-2 and TRBJ2-7, is GAGVSQSPSNKVTEKGKDVELRCDPISGHTALYWYRQSLGQGLEFLIYFQGNSAPDKSGLPSDRFSAERTGGSVSTLTIQRTQQEDSAVYLCASSSTYEQYFGPGTRLTVT.

On this clonotype itself: A library made for alpha chains picked up this beta chain off target, so its size means little. The chain is built from TRBV5-8 and TRBJ1-2; TRBD1 matches 7 bases. V trimming: 5 bases; J trimming: 2 bases; junction bases outside the gene matches: 9. The germline gives CDR1 SGHTS, CDR2 YDEGEE. CDR3 size: 15 residues. This CDR3 is CASSPGQMMNYGYTF. CDR3 coding DNA: TGTGCCAGCAGTCCGGGACAGATGATGAACTATGGCTACACCTTC.

This clonotype is labeled as medium-sized. Found in a library prepared for alpha chains, this beta chain is an off-target read, and its abundance has little meaning. The chain uses TRBV20-1 and TRBJ1-3; perhaps TRBD1 as D (6 bases). Trimming removed 1 base at V and 4 bases at J, with 14 bases between. The CDR3 totals 15 residues. Germline CDR1 is DFQATT and CDR2 is SNEGSKA (reference sequence). The CDR3 DNA reads as TGCAGTGCTAGAGCTCCAGGGGCGGGAGGAAACACCATATATTTT. Amino acids: CSARAPGAGGNTIYF.

This clonotype is categorized as medium-sized (0.01 to 0.1%). This beta chain appears as a stray read in a library generated for alpha chains; its size is not informative. The rearrangement uses TRBV7-2 and TRBJ1-1, with D uncertain. The V gene's germline CDR1 is SGHTA and CDR2 FQGNSA. The ends were cut back, 1 base at V and 0 bases at J, with 0 bases in the middle. CDR3 length equals 12 residues. The CDR3 region has the DNA TGTGCCAGCAGCTTAGTGAACACTGAAGCTTTCTTT. This gives the protein CASSLVNTEAFF.

This clonotype was detected many times. Since it is a stray read in a library aimed at alpha chains, this beta chain has a size that is not meaningful. The V call is TRBV21-1, the J call TRBJ1-2; TRBD1 is the table's D call and was not checked against the DNA. TRBV21-1 is a recognized pseudogene. The CDR3 is 16 amino acids. The CDR3 nucleotides are TGTGCCAGCACCAAAGGGGGCGCGGGGGCGCACTATGGCTACACCTTC. This translates into CASTKGGAGAHYGYTF.

This clonotype was detected ten times or more. In a library made to pick up alpha chains, this beta chain is a stray read with a size that means little. CDR3 nucleotide sequence: TGCGCCAGCAGCTTAAAGGCGGGGCCCCCCTACGAGCAGTACTTC. Its translation: CASSLKAGPPYEQYF. The chain links TRBV5-1 to TRBJ2-7; TRBD2 might be the D (6 bases). The germline V and J ends were trimmed by 2 bases and 2 bases, with 14 bases remaining between them. This CDR3 has 15 residues. The germline CDR1 and CDR2 sequences are SGHRS and YFSETQ.

This clonotype has at least ten counts. This beta chain was picked up by a library intended for alpha chains and is off target, so its count carries little meaning. The V and J genes are TRBV6-5 and TRBJ1-6, with unresolved D. In germline, CDR1 is MNHEY, CDR2 SVGAGI. CDR3 length: 16 residues. Trimming cost V 5 bases and J 0 bases, with 11 bases left between them. The CDR3 protein is CASSRTLSSYNSPLHF. In DNA form, the CDR3 reads TGTGCCAGCAGTAGGACCCTGAGCTCCTATAATTCACCCCTCCACTTT.

This clonotype was observed a handful of times. The library was prepared for alpha chains; this beta chain is a stray read, so its frequency means little. The chain couples TRBV3-1 to TRBJ1-2; tentative D call: TRBD1 (5 bases). The ends were cut back, 3 bases at V and 7 bases at J, with 18 bases in the middle. Germline V gives CDR1 LGHDT, CDR2 YNNKEL (reference sequence). This CDR3 region has 15 residues. CDR3 region: CASSHAFPGDRGYTF. CDR3 DNA: TGTGCCAGCAGCCATGCCTTCCCGGGGGATCGTGGCTACACCTTC.

This clonotype has ten or more counts. This beta chain is an off-target read within a library intended for alpha chains, so its frequency means little. This sequence joins TRBV7-9 and TRBJ2-7; D is undetermined. The CDR3 is 13 amino acids. Germline CDR1 reads SEHNR; CDR2 reads FQNEAQ (reference sequence). V lost 5 bases to trimming and J lost 1 base, with 9 bases between them. CDR3 amino acids: CASSHSPSYEQYF. Here the CDR3 DNA reads TGTGCCAGCAGCCACAGCCCTTCCTACGAGCAGTACTTC.

There are many counts of this clonotype. A library prepared for alpha chains yielded this beta chain as an off-target read; its size is of little meaning. The chain is built from TRBV7-2 and TRBJ1-2, with D unclear. Germline V gene data show CDR1 as SGHTA and CDR2 as FQGNSA. CDR3 length equals 14 residues. V was clipped by 5 bases and J by 9 bases, with 19 bases between them. The DNA of the CDR3 is TGTGCCAGCAGCGGAGGGTCAGGAGGCTTTCGCTACACCTTC. Its protein is CASSGGSGGFRYTF.

This clonotype came up many times. The size of this beta chain means little, since it is a stray read in a library made for alpha chains. The chain recombines TRBV5-1 with TRBJ2-7, with D uncertain. Per the germline V gene, CDR1 is SGHRS and CDR2 is YFSETQ. The CDR3 contains 17 residues. V lost 1 base to trimming and J lost 3 bases, with 20 bases between them. In DNA, the CDR3 is TGCGCCAGCAGCTTGTCTCCGATCGGGTACTCTCTCTACGAGCAGTACTTC. It translates to CASSLSPIGYSLYEQYF.

This clonotype was counted ten times or more. Since it is a stray read in a library aimed at alpha chains, this beta chain has a size that is not meaningful. This sequence joins TRBV20-1 and TRBJ2-2; TRBD2 might be the D (5 bases). The germline V gene encodes CDR1 DFQATT and CDR2 SNEGSKA (reference sequence). The V gene lost 3 bases and the J gene lost 3 bases, with 14 bases spanning the gap. CDR3 length: 15 residues. CDR3 amino acids: CSARSLALDTGELFF. As DNA, the CDR3 is TGCAGTGCTAGGAGCCTAGCTCTGGACACCGGGGAGCTGTTTTTT.

This clonotype was detected ten times or more. A library prepared for alpha chains yielded this beta chain as an off-target read; its size is of little meaning. The gene calls are TRBV7-2 and TRBJ2-1, with 14 bases fitting TRBD2. Germline CDR1 and CDR2: SGHTA and FQGNSA. The length of the CDR3 is 16 residues. Trimming took 5 bases from V and 9 from J; bases not matched to a gene: 9. The CDR3: CASSPRLAGGFGEQFF. CDR3 sequence (DNA): TGTGCCAGCAGCCCCCGACTAGCGGGGGGGTTCGGTGAGCAGTTCTTC.

This clonotype was observed at least ten times. The library was prepared for alpha chains; this beta chain is a stray read, so its frequency means little. The gene calls are TRBV6-2 or TRBV6-3 and TRBJ2-7; tentative D call: TRBD2 (5 bases). This CDR3 comprises 12 residues. V lost 4 bases and J 9 bases, leaving 13 bases between the germline ends. The germline V gene has CDR1 MNHEY and CDR2 SVGEGT. In DNA form, the CDR3 reads TGTGCCAGCAGTTTCACCACTGCGGGGCAGTACTTC. This gives the protein CASSFTTAGQYF.

By share of the sample, this clonotype is medium-sized. Being off target in a library aimed at alpha chains, this beta chain has a size of little meaning. The chain carries TRBV5-1 and TRBJ2-5, with 7 bases matching TRBD1. The V segment lost 0 bases and the J segment 6 bases; nucleotides outside the gene matches: 5. This CDR3 is 14 amino acids long. Germline CDR1 SGHRS, CDR2 YFSETQ. CDR3 in amino acids: CASSLAQGSKTQYF. CDR3 DNA: TGCGCCAGCAGCTTGGCACAGGGGAGTAAGACCCAGTACTTC.

The table lists this clonotype with many counts. The library was built for alpha chains, so this beta chain is an off-target read and its size means little. The chain employs TRBV2 and TRBJ2-5; D is possibly TRBD2 (7 bases). Trimming shortened V by 2 bases and J by 3 bases, and 16 bases separated the two germline ends. Germline V gene sequence: CDR1 SNHLY, CDR2 FYNNEI. The CDR3 covers 16 residues. The CDR3 sequence: CASSELEGGAEETQYF. CDR3 DNA: TGTGCCAGCAGTGAATTAGAGGGGGGGGCCGAAGAGACCCAGTACTTC.

This clonotype has a count of ten or more. This beta chain is an off-target read within a library intended for alpha chains, so its frequency means little. The gene calls are TRBV4-2 and TRBJ2-2, with D perhaps being TRBD1 or TRBD2 (5 bases each). Deletions cut 4 bases from V and 1 base from J, with 13 bases between. Germline V CDR1 and CDR2: LGHNA, YNFKEQ. The CDR3 extends over 16 amino acids. The CDR3 DNA sequence: TGTGCCAGCAGCCCATCTCGGGGCGAGAACACCGGGGAGCTGTTTTTT. It is translated as CASSPSRGENTGELFF.